The T cell receptor (beta chain) described here comes from a study of blood T cells in healthy people across ages (dated by TCRdb to 2013 to 2016). In terms of the full investigation: Template switching captured roughly one uniquely barcoded TCR beta cDNA molecule per two T cells in model experiments. Using deep sequencing normalized with unique cDNA molecular identifiers, the study measured how TCR beta repertoire diversity changes with age. The donors were split into four age groups: young (average approximately 16 years), middle-aged (roughly 39), aged (about 62) and long-lived (roughly 77). Using the same blood draw, the study looked at two additional independent replicas of 1 million unique cDNA reads for two donors, one aged 18 to 30 and the other aged 80 or older. To avoid experimental bias, donors of different ages were distributed randomly across sequencing lanes.

Libraries were prepared through 5' RACE. Instrument on record: Illumina HiSeq 2500. The second PCR ran for about 7 to 11 cycles and used a J-beta primer mix along with a sample-barcoded 5' primer. A unique molecular identifier was introduced onto each TCR beta cDNA molecule by a template-switch 5' adaptor carrying 12 random nucleotides. At least 2.5 million CDR3-containing paired-end reads were obtained from each sample. All of the RNA was converted into first-strand cDNA using the Mint cDNA synthesis kit, with a TRBC-specific oligonucleotide serving as the primer. After uracil-DNA glycosylase treatment, a first 18-cycle PCR used universal primers M1SS and BC2_uni_R on all cDNA. Turning to the authors' computational methods: Each sample was normalized by randomly selecting 1 million high-quality reads, each carrying a distinct molecular identifier. Instead of being binned into consensus sequences, reads with shared molecular identifiers were discarded. CDR3 identification, clonotype clustering and error correction used MiTCR with a Q25 quality threshold and the strictest error-elimination algorithm. A nonparametric unseen species model using Euler transformation provided a lower-bound estimate of total TCR beta diversity. TCRdb ran its own pipeline on the public reads, namely fastp trimming at Q25 and MiXCR clone calling, and kept in-frame beta chains. Entries that share a CDR3 protein sequence are merged under the most common genes and DNA. TCRdb's processing, not the authors' own work, is the source of the V and J calls. The sample records hundreds of thousands of distinct CDR3 sequences, around 54% of which are singletons. The top ten clones comprise roughly 34% of the sample.

V trim: 8 bases; J trim: 5 bases; unmatched bases: 20. Spanning cysteine to phenylalanine, the CDR3 consists of 17 amino acids. Solely the CDR3 DNA is kept, with 51 bases framed from the first base. CDR1 and CDR2 are drawn from the germline V gene: MRHNA, SNTAGT. In the case of this clonotype: What this receptor recognizes is not known. No base-level quality is on record; no much larger clone is a single base apart.

General findings and caveats noted by the study authors: Because donor CMV infection status was unknown, age-related changes in expanded clonotypes were potentially confounded. The percentage of naive T cells measured by flow cytometry correlated strongly with observed TCR beta diversity. The long-lived group showed more naive CD4+ T cells, fewer expanded clones and increased TCR diversity than the aged group, suggesting age selection. Observed TCR beta diversity per million T cells fell roughly linearly with age, and a significant reduction was already apparent by age around 40. Because profiling used bulk unsorted PBMCs, naive and antigen-experienced compartments could not be compared conclusively. Estimates of total diversity based on one million sequenced T cells were considered lower bounds and underestimates.

The donors were 40 or so Caucasian individuals from Russia, aged roughly 6 to 90 years, who were systemically healthy. Around 10 milliliters of peripheral blood were collected from each donor into EDTA-treated Vacutainer tubes. Ficoll-Paque density-gradient centrifugation was used to isolate PBMCs, with at least 6.5 million obtained per sample. Trizol reagent was used to extract total RNA from the PBMCs, yielding at least 6 micrograms per sample. For every donor, an aliquot of PBMCs went through flow cytometry to measure the percentages of naive CD45RAhigh/CD27high T cells. The chain was built from TRBV6-4 and TRBJ2-5, and 7 junctional nucleotides match TRBD1. The sequencing sample was made of blood. The receptor's source is a man in his sixties in good health. The sequence in DNA is TGTGCCAGCGACCTCTCCCGCAGGGGGTCGGCCATCGAGACCCAGTACTTC. It specifies CASDLSRRGSAIETQYF.